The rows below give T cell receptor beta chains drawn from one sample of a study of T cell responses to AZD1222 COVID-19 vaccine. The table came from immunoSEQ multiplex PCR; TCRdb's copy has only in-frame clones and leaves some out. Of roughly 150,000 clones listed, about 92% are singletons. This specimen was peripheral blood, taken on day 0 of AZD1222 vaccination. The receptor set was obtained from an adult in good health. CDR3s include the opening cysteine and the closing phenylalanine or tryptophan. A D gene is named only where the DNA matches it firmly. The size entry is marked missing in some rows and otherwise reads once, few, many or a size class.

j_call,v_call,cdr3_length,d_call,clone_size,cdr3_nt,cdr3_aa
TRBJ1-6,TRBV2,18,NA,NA,TGTGCCAGCACCCCTTCGATGGGCGGGAGCTCCTATAATTCACCCCTCCACTTT,CASTPSMGGSSYNSPLHF
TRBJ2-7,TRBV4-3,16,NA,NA,TGCGCCAGCAGCCAAGATGGCGGAGGAGTACCCTACGAGCAGTACTTC,CASSQDGGGVPYEQYF
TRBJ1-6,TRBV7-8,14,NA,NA,TGTGCCAGCAGGCCAGGGTATAGTAATTCACCCCTCCACTTT,CASRPGYSNSPLHF
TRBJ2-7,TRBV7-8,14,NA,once,TGTGCCAGCAGCTATCGGGCCGCCTCCTACGAGCAGTACTTC,CASSYRAASYEQYF
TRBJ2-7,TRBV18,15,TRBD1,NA,TGTGCCAGCTCACCCGGTATGACAGGGGAAAGCGAGCAGTACTTC,CASSPGMTGESEQYF
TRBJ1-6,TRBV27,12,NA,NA,TGTGCCAGCAGACGAGGACGTTCACCCCTCCACTTT,CASRRGRSPLHF
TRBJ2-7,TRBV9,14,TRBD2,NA,TGTGCCAGCAGCTCCAAGGTGGGTAGCGGGGAGCAGTACTTC,CASSSKVGSGEQYF
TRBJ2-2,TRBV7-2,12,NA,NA,TGTGCCAGCAGCTTAAACACCGGGGAGCTGTTTTTT,CASSLNTGELFF
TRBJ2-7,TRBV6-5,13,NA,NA,TGTGCCAGCTGGGGCCAAAGCTCCTACGAGCAGTACTTC,CASWGQSSYEQYF
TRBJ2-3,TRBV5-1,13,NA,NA,TGCGCCAGCAGCAACCGGCCCGAGGATACGCAGTATTTT,CASSNRPEDTQYF
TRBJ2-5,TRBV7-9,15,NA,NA,TGTGCCAGCAGCTTAGCTCGGGACTACCAAGAGACCCAGTACTTC,CASSLARDYQETQYF
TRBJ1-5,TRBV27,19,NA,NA,TGTGCCAGCAGCCCTATAGGAGAGGGGGGAGGGTGGAGCAATCAGCCCCAGCATTTT,CASSPIGEGGGWSNQPQHF
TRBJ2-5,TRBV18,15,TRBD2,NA,TGTGCCAGCTCAACCGGACTAGCGTTAGGAGAGACCCAGTACTTC,CASSTGLALGETQYF
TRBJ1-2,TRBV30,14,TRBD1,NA,TGTGCCTGGAGTGTACTACAGGGGCGGTCGGGCTACACCTTC,CAWSVLQGRSGYTF
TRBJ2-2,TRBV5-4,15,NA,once,TGTGCCAGCAGCTTGCCAGGCACCCAAACCGGGGAGCTGTTTTTT,CASSLPGTQTGELFF
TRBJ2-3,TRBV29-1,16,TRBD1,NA,TGCAGCGTTAATCGGGGACAGGGGGCAAGCACAGATACGCAGTATTTT,CSVNRGQGASTDTQYF
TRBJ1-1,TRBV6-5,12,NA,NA,TGTGCCGTACAGGGTTTACGGGGGGAAGCTTTCTTT,CAVQGLRGEAFF
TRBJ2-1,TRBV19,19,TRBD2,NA,TGTGCCAGTAGTATTCCGCCTCTTGCCAGCGGGAGATCGGGGAATGAGCAGTTCTTC,CASSIPPLASGRSGNEQFF
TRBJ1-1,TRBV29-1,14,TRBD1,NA,TGCAGCGTTGTAAGGAGCACAGGGGCCCAGGGGGCTTTCTTT,CSVVRSTGAQGAFF
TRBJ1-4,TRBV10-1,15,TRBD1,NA,TGCGCCAGCAGAGAACCAGGGGGAACTAATGAAAAACTGTTTTTT,CASREPGGTNEKLFF
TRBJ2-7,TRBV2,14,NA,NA,TGTGCCAGCAGTGCCCAGGGAGGCTCCTACGAGCAGTACTTC,CASSAQGGSYEQYF
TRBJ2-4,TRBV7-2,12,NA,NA,TGTGCCAGCAGCTTAGCGCTGGGACACTTGTACTTC,CASSLALGHLYF
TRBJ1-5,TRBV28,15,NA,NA,TGTGCCAGCAGCCCCGGGACAAATAGCAATCAGCCCCAGCATTTT,CASSPGTNSNQPQHF
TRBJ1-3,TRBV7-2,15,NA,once,TGTGCCAGCAGCTTAGAGGGGTTCTCTGGAAACACCATATATTTT,CASSLEGFSGNTIYF
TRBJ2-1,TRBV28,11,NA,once,TGTGCCAGCAGGTCTGGGCTCCAGCAGTTCTTC,CASRSGLQQFF
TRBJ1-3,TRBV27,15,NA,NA,TGTGCCAGCAGTCCCGGCCCAATAGAGGAAGACACCATATATTTT,CASSPGPIEEDTIYF
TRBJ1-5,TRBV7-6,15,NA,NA,TGTGCCAGCAGCTTAGCTGGGGGGGGTACCCAGCCCCAGCATTTT,CASSLAGGGTQPQHF
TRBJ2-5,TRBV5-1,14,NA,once,TGCGCCAGCAGCTTAACGTGGGTACAAGAGACCCAGTACTTC,CASSLTWVQETQYF
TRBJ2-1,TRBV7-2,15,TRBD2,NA,TGTGCCAGCAGCCTAGGACTAGCGGGATACAATGAGCAGTTCTTC,CASSLGLAGYNEQFF
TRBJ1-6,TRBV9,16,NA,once,TGTGCCAGCAGCGTAGTGGACGCCGGGGGGAATTCACCCCTCCACTTT,CASSVVDAGGNSPLHF